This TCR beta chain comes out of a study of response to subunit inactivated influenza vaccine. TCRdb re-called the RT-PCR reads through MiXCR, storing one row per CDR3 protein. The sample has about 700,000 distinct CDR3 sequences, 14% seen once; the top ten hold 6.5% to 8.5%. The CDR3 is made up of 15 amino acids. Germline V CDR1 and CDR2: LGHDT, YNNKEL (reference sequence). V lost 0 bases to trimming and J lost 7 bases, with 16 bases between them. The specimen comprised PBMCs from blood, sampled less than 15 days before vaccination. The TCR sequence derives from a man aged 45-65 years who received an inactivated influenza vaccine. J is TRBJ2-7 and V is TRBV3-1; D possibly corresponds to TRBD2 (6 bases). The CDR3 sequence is CASSQDLNTEGEQYF. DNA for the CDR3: TGTGCCAGCAGCCAAGATCTCAACACGGAGGGGGAGCAGTACTTC.